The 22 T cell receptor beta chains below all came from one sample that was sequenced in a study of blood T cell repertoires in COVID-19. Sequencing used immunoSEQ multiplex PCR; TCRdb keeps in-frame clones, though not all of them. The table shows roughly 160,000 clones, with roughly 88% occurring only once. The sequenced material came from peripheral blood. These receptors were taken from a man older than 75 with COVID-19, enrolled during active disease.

This chain's CDR3 is CASTREGSPLHF. The CDR3, as DNA: TGTGCCAGCACCCGTGAGGGATCACCCCTCCACTTT. V usage is TRBV12-3 or TRBV12-4 and J usage is TRBJ1-6, with D uncertain. This CDR3 is 12 amino acids long. V was shortened by 7 bases and J by 10 bases, with 11 bases between the two germline ends.

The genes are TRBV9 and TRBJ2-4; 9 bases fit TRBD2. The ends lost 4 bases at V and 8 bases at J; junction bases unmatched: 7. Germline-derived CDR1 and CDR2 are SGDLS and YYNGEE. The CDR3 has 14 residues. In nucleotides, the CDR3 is TGTGCCAGCAGCCCTATAGCGGGGGCGGACATTCAGTACTTC. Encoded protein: CASSPIAGADIQYF.

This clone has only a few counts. The CDR3 is CASSPRTGGEGEQYF. In DNA, the CDR3 is TGTGCCAGCTCACCAAGGACAGGGGGCGAAGGCGAGCAGTACTTC. The chain employs TRBV18 and TRBJ2-7, with 11 bases matching TRBD1. The V gene end was trimmed by 2 bases and the J gene end by 6 bases; junction bases not matched to a gene: 6. There are 15 residues in the CDR3. CDR1 and CDR2 (germline): KGHSH, LQKENI.

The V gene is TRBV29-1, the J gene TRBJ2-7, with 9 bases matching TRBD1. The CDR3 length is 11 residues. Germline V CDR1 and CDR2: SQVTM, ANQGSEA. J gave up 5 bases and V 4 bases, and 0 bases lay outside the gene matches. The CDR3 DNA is TGCAGCGTTGGGACAGGGGACGAGCAGTACTTC. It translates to CSVGTGDEQYF.

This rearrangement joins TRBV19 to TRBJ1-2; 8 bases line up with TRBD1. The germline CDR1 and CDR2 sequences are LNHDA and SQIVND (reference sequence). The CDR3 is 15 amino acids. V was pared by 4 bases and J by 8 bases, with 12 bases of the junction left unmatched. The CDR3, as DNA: TGTGCCAGTAGTAGAATGACAGGGGCCGGATGGGGCTACACCTTC. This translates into CASSRMTGAGWGYTF.

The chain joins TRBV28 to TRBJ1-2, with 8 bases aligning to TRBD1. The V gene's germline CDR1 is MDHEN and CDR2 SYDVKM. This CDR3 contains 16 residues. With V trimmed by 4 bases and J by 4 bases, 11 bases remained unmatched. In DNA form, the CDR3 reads TGTGCCAGCAGTTGGGTTAGAGATGACAGGGGCTATGGCTACACCTTC. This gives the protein CASSWVRDDRGYGYTF.

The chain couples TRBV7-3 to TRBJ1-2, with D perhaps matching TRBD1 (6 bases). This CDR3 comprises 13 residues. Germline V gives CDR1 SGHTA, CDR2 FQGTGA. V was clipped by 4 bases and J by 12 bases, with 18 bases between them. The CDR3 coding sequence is TGTGCCAGCAGCTCTCCGGGACATCGGTGGAACACCTTC. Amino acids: CASSSPGHRWNTF. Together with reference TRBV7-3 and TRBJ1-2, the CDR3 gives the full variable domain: GAGVSQTPSNKVTEKGKYVELRCDPISGHTALYWYRQSLGQGPEFLIYFQGTGAADDSGLPNDRFFAVRPEGSVSTLKIQRTERGDSAVYLCASSSPGHRWNTFGSGTRLTVV.

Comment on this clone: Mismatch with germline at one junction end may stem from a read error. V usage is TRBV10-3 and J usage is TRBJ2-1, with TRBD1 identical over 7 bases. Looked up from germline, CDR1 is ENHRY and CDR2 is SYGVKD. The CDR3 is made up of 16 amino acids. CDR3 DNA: TGTGCCATCAGTGATCGCGCCGGGACAGCGCTTAATGGGCAGTTCTTC. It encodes CAISDRAGTALNGQFF.

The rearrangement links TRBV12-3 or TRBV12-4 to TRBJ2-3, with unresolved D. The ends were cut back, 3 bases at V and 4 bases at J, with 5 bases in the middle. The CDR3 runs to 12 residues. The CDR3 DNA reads TGTGCCAGCAGTTTTACGGCAGATACGCAGTATTTT. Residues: CASSFTADTQYF.

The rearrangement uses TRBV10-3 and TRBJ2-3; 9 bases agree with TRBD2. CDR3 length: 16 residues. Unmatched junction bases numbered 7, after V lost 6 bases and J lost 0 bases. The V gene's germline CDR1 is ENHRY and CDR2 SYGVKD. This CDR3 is CAISRGGGGSTDTQYF. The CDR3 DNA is TGTGCCATCAGCAGGGGCGGGGGGGGAAGCACAGATACGCAGTATTTT.

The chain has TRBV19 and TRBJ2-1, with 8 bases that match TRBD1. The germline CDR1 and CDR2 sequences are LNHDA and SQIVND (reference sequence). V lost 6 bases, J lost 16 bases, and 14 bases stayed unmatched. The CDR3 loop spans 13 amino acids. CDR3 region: CASRELPGQEFFF. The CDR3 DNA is TGTGCCAGTAGGGAACTTCCGGGACAGGAATTTTTCTTC.

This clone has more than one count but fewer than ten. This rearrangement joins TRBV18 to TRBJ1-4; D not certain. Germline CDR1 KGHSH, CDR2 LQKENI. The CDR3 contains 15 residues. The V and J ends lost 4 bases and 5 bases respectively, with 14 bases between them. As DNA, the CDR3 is TGTGCCAGCTCACTACGGGTCGGTCCCAATGAAAAACTGTTTTTT. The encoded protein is CASSLRVGPNEKLFF.

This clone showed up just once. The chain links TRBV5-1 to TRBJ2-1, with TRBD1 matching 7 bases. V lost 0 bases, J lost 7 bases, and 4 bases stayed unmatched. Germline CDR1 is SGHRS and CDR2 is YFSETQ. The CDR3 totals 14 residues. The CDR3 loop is CASSLVDRVNEQFF. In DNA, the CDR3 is TGCGCCAGCAGCTTGGTCGACAGGGTAAATGAGCAGTTCTTC.

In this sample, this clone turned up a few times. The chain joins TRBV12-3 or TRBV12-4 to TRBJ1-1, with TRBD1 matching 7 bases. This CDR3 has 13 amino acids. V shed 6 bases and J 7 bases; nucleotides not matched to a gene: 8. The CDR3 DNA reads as TGTGCCAGCAGGGGACAGAGCGTAGTTGAAGCTTTCTTT. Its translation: CASRGQSVVEAFF.

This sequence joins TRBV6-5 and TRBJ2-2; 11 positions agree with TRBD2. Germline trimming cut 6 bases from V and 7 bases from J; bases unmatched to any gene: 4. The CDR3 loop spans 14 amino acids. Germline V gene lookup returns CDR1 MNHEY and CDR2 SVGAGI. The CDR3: CASRTSGAGGELFF. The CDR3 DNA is TGTGCCAGCAGGACTAGCGGGGCGGGCGGGGAGCTGTTTTTT.

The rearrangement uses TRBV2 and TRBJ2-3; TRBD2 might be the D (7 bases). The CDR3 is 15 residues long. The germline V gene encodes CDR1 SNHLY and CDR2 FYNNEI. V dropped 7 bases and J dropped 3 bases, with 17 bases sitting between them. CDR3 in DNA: TGTGCCAGCACCGGACTAGGAGGGGGTACAGATACGCAGTATTTT. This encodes CASTGLGGGTDTQYF.

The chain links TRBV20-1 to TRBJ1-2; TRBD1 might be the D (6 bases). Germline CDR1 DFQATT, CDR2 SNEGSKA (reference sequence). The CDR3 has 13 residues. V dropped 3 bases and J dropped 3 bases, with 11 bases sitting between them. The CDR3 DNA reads TGCAGTGCTAGTCAGGGGCCAGACTATGGCTACACCTTC. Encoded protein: CSASQGPDYGYTF.

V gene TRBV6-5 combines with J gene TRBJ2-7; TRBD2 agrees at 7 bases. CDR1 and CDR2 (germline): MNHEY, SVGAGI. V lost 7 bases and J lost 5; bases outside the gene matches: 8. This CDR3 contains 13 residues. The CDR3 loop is CASKVGGGDEQYF. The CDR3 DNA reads TGTGCCAGCAAGGTGGGGGGAGGGGACGAGCAGTACTTC.

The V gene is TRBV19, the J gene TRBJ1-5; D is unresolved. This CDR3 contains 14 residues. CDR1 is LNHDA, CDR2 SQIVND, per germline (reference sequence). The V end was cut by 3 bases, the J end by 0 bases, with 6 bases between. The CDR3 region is CASSITFSNQPQHF. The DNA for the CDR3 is TGTGCCAGTAGTATTACATTTAGCAATCAGCCCCAGCATTTT.

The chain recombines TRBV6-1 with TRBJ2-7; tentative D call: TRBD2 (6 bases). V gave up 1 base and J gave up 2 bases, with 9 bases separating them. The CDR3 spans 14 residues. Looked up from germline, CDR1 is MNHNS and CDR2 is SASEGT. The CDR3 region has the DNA TGTGCCAGCAGTGAAGGGGACTCCCCCTACGAGCAGTACTTC. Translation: CASSEGDSPYEQYF.

For the CDR3, the DNA is TGTGCCAGCAGTGAAACAGGGGAGAAAAATTCACCCCTCCACTTT. The encoded protein is CASSETGEKNSPLHF. This rearrangement joins TRBV2 to TRBJ1-6, with 7 bases fitting TRBD1. The ends lost 2 bases at V and 7 bases at J; junction bases unmatched: 5. CDR1 is SNHLY, CDR2 FYNNEI, per germline. There are 15 residues in the CDR3.

Here the CDR3 DNA reads TGTGCCAGTCGGGTTTATGGGGCCGACGGATCACCCCTCCACTTT. Encoded protein: CASRVYGADGSPLHF. The gene calls are TRBV19 and TRBJ1-6; possibly TRBD1 for D (5 bases). Germline CDR1 LNHDA, CDR2 SQIVND (reference sequence). Trimming left V 8 bases short and J 10 bases short, with 21 bases between. This CDR3 region has 15 residues.